Here is one TCR beta chain with its context. Its antigen is not known. CDR3 size: 14 residues. V was pared by 8 bases and J by 4 bases, with 16 bases between. CDR1 SNHLY and CDR2 FYNNEI come from the germline V gene. This sample was taken from a study of shared clonotypes between healthy human individuals. On the study more broadly: Contributing individuals were a couple of females and a few males aged 18 to 49. Per donor, three plates held CD4 naive cells, three held CD4 memory, two held CD8 naive and one held CD8 memory. General study results and limits: Clonotype sharing across donors was expected to vary with sequencing depth.

Data came from immunoSEQ multiplex PCR; TCRdb stores just in-frame clones and leaves some out. The profile shows more than 2 million clones, approximately 94% of them singletons. This receptor was obtained from a young man in good health. The sample was naive CD4+ T cells sorted from blood. Subset denoted: CD45RA+ positively selected. This chain connects TRBV2 to TRBJ2-3, with D unclear. CDR3 in amino acids: CASPLVGSADTQYF. The CDR3 DNA follows: TGTGCCAGCCCCCTAGTGGGCTCCGCAGATACGCAGTATTTT.